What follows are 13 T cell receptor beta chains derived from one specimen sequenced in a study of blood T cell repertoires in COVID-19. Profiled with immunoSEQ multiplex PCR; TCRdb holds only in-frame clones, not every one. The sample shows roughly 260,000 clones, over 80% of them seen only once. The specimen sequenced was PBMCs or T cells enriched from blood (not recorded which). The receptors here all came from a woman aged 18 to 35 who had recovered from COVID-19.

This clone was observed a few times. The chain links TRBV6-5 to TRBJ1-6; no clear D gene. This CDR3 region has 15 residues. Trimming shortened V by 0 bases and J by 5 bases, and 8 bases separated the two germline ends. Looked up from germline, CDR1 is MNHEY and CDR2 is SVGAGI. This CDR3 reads CASSYSWQDNSPLHF. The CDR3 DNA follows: TGTGCCAGCAGTTACTCTTGGCAGGATAATTCACCCCTCCACTTT.

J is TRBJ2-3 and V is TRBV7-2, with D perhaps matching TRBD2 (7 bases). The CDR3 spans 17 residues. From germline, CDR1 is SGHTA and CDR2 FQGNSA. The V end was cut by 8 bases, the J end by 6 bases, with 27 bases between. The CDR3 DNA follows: TGTGCCAGCTCCCTGAGGGGGGGGGCCAGGGTTGTGGATACGCAGTATTTT. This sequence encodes CASSLRGGARVVDTQYF.

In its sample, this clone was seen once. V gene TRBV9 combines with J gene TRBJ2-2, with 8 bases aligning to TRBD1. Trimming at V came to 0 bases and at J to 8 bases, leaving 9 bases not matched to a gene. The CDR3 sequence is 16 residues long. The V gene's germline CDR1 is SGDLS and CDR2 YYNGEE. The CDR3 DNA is TGTGCCAGCAGCGTAGGAGACAGGGGTGAGCTTGGGGAGCTGTTTTTT. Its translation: CASSVGDRGELGELFF.

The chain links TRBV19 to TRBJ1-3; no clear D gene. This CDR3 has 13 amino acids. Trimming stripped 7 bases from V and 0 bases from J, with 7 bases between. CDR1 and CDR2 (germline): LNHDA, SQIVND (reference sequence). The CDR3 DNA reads TGTGCCAGTACACTTATCTCTGGAAACACCATATATTTT. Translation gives CASTLISGNTIYF.

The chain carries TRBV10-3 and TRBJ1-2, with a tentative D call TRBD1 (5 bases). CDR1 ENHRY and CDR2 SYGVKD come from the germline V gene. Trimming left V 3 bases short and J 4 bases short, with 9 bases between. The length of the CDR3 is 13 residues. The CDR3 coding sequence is TGTGCCATCAGTGATGACAGTGCCTATGGCTACACCTTC. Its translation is CAISDDSAYGYTF.

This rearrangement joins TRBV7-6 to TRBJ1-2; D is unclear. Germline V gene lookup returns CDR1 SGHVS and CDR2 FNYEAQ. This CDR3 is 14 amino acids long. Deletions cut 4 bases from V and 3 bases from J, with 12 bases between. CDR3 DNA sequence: TGTGCCAGCAGCTCAACCAGAAGCGACTATGGCTACACCTTC. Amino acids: CASSSTRSDYGYTF.

CDR3 region: CASSSVGATNEKLFF. The CDR3 nucleotides are TGTGCCAGCAGCTCCGTGGGAGCAACTAATGAAAAACTGTTTTTT. V is TRBV11-2 and J is TRBJ1-4; the D is unclear. The CDR3 is made up of 15 amino acids. V was shortened by 4 bases and J by 0 bases, with 9 bases between the two germline ends. The germline V gene encodes CDR1 SGHAT and CDR2 FQNNGV.

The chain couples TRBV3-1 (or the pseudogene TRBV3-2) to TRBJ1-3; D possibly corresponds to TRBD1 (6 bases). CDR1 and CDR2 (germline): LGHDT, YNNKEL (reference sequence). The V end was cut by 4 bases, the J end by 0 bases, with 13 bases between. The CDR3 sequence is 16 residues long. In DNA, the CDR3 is TGTGCCAGCAGCCGGATAGGACAGCTCTCTGGAAACACCATATATTTT. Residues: CASSRIGQLSGNTIYF.

The CDR3 is CSAKNSDTQYF. As DNA, the CDR3 is TGCAGTGCAAAGAACTCGGATACGCAGTATTTT. The V gene is TRBV20-1, the J gene TRBJ2-3; D is unresolved. Germline CDR1 and CDR2: DFQATT and SNEGSKA (reference sequence). V lost 6 bases, J lost 6 bases, and 10 bases lay in between. The CDR3 totals 11 residues.

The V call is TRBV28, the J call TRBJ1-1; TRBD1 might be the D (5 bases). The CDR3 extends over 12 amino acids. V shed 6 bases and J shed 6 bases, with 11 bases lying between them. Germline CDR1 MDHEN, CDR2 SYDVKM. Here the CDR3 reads CASRWGRSEAFF. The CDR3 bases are TGTGCCAGCAGGTGGGGCCGATCTGAAGCTTTCTTT.

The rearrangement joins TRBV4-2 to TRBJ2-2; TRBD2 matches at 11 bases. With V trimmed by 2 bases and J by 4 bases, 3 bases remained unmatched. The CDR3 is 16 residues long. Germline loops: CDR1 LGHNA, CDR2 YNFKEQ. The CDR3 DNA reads TGTGCCAGCAGCCAAAATAGCGGGGGGGCCACCGGGGAGCTGTTTTTT. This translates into CASSQNSGGATGELFF.

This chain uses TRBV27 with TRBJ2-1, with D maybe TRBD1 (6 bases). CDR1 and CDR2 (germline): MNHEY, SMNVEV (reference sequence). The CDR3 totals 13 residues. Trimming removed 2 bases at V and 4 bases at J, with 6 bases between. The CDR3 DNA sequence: TGTGCCAGCAGTTTACAGGGGTACAATGAGCAGTTCTTC. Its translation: CASSLQGYNEQFF.

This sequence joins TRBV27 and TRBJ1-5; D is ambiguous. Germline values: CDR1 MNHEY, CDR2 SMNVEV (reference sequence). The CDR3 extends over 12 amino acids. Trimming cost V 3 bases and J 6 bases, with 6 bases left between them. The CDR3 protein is CASSLRGQPQHF. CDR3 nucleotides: TGTGCCAGCAGTTTGCGGGGTCAGCCCCAGCATTTT.